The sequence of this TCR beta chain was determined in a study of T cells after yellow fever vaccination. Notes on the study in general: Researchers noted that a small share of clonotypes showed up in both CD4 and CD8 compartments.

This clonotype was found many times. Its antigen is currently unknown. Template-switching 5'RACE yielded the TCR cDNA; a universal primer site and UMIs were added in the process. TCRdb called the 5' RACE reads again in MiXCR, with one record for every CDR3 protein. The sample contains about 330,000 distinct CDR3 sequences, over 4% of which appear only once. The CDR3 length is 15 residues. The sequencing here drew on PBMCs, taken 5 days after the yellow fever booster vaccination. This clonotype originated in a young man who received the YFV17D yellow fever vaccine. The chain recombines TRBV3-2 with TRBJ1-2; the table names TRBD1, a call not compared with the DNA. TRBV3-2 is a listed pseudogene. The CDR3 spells CASSQKLRDSYGYTF. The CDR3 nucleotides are TGTGCCAGCAGCCAAAAACTCCGGGACAGTTATGGCTACACCTTC.